This entry is about one TCR beta chain. This clonotype showed up many times. Its cognate antigen has yet to be identified. Base qualities are missing; no much larger clone stands one base away. cDNA was synthesized by template-switch 5'RACE using a primer carrying a 10-nucleotide random unique molecular identifier by which each TCR transcript was tagged. Every sequencing run covered 15-18 subjects and yielded more than 180 million TCR-beta sequences. The RNeasy kit was used for extraction of total RNA. TCR-beta VDJ regions were amplified with primers for the TCR constant region and the 5'RACE anchor, using the KAPA Real-time Library Amplification kit. Sample indexes and Illumina adaptors were added in a first PCR, and a second PCR then increased library yield. After Ampure bead purification, the TCR product of roughly 650 bp was size-selected on a 2% E-gel SizeSelection system. Library quality was checked on a Bioanalyzer, concentration was measured with Qubit, and libraries were quantified with the Kapa Library Quantification kit before pooling. An Illumina HiSeq 2500 was used to sequence the libraries paired-end at 2 x 150 bp. To increase sequence diversity, roughly 24-30% phiX was spiked into each library pool. From the authors' description of their analysis: Quality-filtered reads were processed with the UMI-based MiGEC pipeline, which removed over 85% of raw TCR sequences during error correction. VDJ genes were aligned to IMGT germline references, and each clonotype was defined by a unique CDR3 amino acid sequence together with V-J genes. Clonal expansion, Shannon diversity and CDR3 relatedness (CalcPairwiseDistances, ClusterSamples) were evaluated with VDJtools, and phylogenetic trees were built with CLCbio workbench. A clone was classed as expanded if it had 8 or more unique UMIs, a cutoff based on coefficient-of-variation modelling across technical triplicates. The public sequencing data were trimmed at Q25 with fastp and processed into clonotypes with MiXCR by TCRdb, which kept only in-frame beta chains. CDR3 protein duplicates are merged, each entry listing the most common genes and DNA. The V and J calls come from TCRdb's annotation, not from the publication. The sample contains some 66,000 distinct CDR3 sequences, 3.4% of them found a single time. The leading ten clones occupy 3% to 4% of the sample.

Including cysteine and phenylalanine, the CDR3 has 14 amino acids. The entry retains the CDR3 DNA only, 42 bases that are in frame from base 1. Based on the germline V gene (reference sequence), the CDR1 and CDR2 sequences are DFQATT and SNEGSKA. The V and J ends are trimmed by 1 base and 3 bases, leaving 12 bases between them. This sample is drawn from a study of neurological immune-mediated disorders (dated by TCRdb to the late 2010s). General notes on the study: Among the roughly 34 multiple sclerosis patients, relapsing-remitting MS was present in around 31 and secondary progressive MS was present in 3. Alongside PBMC samples, the set of some 100 TCR-beta libraries contained longitudinal samples, technical triplicates, and paired CD4+ and CD8+ T-cell subsets that had been sorted. Peripheral blood TCR-beta repertoires from patients with HTLV-I-associated myelopathy (HAM/TSP), patients with multiple sclerosis, and healthy controls were compared in the study using UMI-based sequencing. The cohort comprised about 70 subjects: around 15 HAM/TSP patients, some 34 multiple sclerosis patients and around 20 healthy controls. On the study overall, not on this receptor specifically: Across subjects, expanded clones never shared an identical CDR3 amino acid sequence, which suggests that the TCR-beta repertoires in every group were private. The highest TCR clonal expansion was observed in HAM/TSP patients, whereas the lowest was observed in MS patients, even when compared with healthy controls. Repertoires from 18 of 34 MS patients were grouped by phylogenetic analysis into a cluster of related CDR3 sequences, suggesting a possible repertoire-level signature. The MS cluster was not associated with any clinical or MRI features, and the authors stated that larger cohorts are needed.

Libraries from unsorted PBMCs were made from 2 million PBMCs kept in RNAlater at -80 degrees C until RNA extraction. Multiple sclerosis patients were enrolled in a US clinical protocol evaluating disease progression by magnetic resonance imaging. Peripheral blood was subjected to Ficoll-Hypaque density gradient centrifugation to isolate PBMCs, which were then cryopreserved in liquid nitrogen. The rearrangement combines TRBV20-1 with TRBJ2-5; D gene: possibly TRBD1, on 6 matching bases. The specimen was PBMCs. The sequence was obtained from a man aged 35 to 55 with multiple sclerosis. Here the CDR3 is given as CSARAGNREETQYF. The sequence in DNA is TGCAGTGCTAGAGCGGGGAACAGGGAAGAGACCCAGTACTTC.